This entry is about one T cell receptor (beta chain). The record originates from a study of cytomegalovirus exposure and HLA in healthy donors. With 3 bases removed from V and 0 bases from J, the gap between germline ends came to 16 bases. Germline V gene data show CDR1 as SGDLS and CDR2 as YYNGEE. The CDR3 sequence is 17 residues long. PCR was performed using 60 Vbeta and 13 Jbeta primers. Produced via immunoSEQ multiplex PCR; TCRdb's table is partial and in-frame only. The sample holds around 200,000 clones, roughly 85% seen once. Sequencing used PBMCs. This TCR came from a woman aged 50 to 60 in good health and CMV-seronegative. This chain joins TRBV9 and TRBJ1-5; maybe TRBD1 (5 bases). CDR3 DNA: TGTGCCAGCAGCGAGGGGCCTCGACCCTATAGCAATCAGCCCCAGCATTTT. This translates into CASSEGPRPYSNQPQHF.